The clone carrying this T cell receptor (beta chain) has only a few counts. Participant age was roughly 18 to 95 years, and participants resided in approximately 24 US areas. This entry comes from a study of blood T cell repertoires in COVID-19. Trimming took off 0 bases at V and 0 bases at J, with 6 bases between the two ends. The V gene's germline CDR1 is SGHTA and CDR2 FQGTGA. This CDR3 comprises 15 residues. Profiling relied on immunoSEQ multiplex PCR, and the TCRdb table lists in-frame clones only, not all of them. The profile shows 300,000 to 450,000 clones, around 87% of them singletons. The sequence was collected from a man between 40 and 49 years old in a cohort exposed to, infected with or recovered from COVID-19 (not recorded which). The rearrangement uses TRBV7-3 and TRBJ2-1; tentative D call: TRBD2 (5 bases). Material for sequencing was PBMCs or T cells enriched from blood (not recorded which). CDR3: CASSLTGSSYNEQFF. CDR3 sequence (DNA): TGTGCCAGCAGCTTAACAGGGAGCTCCTACAATGAGCAGTTCTTC.